The TCR beta chain under discussion was sequenced for a study of T cell repertoires in cytomegalovirus infection. Germline trimming cut 2 bases from V and 1 base from J; bases unmatched to any gene: 6. Per the germline V gene, CDR1 is SGHRS and CDR2 is YFSETQ. There are 16 residues in the CDR3. This clonotype was observed a few times. Its target is not known. Each CDR3 protein gets one entry after TCRdb re-called the reads with MiXCR. The sample contains around 430,000 distinct CDR3 sequences, under 45% of which appear only once. The sequenced sample was cultured PBMCs, obtained from culture after CMV antigen stimulation. The rearrangement joins TRBV5-1 to TRBJ2-1; TRBD1 aligns across 7 bases. The sequence was collected from a human donor in good health (CMV status not recorded). Some clones in this sample may be carry-over from other donors' samples. The CDR3, as DNA: TGCGCCAGCAGCTTTTCAGGGGGTAGGTCCTACAATGAGCAGTTCTTC. Protein product: CASSFSGGRSYNEQFF.